A single sample gave rise to the 22 T cell receptor beta chains below, sequenced in a study of identical twins. TCRdb passed the 5' RACE reads through MiXCR, listing each CDR3 protein once. This sample has 500,000 to 550,000 distinct CDR3 sequences, with roughly a fifth found just once. These same records also appear under a second study, on T cells expressing NK-cell markers.

The sample was CD4+ T cells sorted from blood. Source of these receptors: a woman aged 18-30 years in good health.

This clonotype was found a few times. The chain employs TRBV24-1 and TRBJ2-1; 10 bases agree with TRBD2. CDR3 length equals 17 residues. CDR1 and CDR2 (germline): KGHDR, SFDVKD. Germline trimming cut 3 bases from V and 5 bases from J; bases unmatched to any gene: 9. This CDR3 reads CATSDPRASGRDNEQFF. As DNA, the CDR3 is TGTGCCACCAGTGATCCGCGGGCTAGCGGGAGAGACAATGAGCAGTTCTTC.

Only a few counts were recorded for this clonotype. The chain combines TRBV5-6 with TRBJ2-7; 14 nucleotides agree with TRBD2. Germline trimming cut 4 bases from V and 3 bases from J; bases unmatched to any gene: 6. The CDR3 runs to 16 residues. Germline V gene lookup returns CDR1 SGHDT and CDR2 YYEEEE. The CDR3 DNA sequence: TGTGCCAGCAGCCCTGGACTAGCGGGAGGATTCTACGAGCAGTACTTC. Translated: CASSPGLAGGFYEQYF.

The rearrangement joins TRBV20-1 to TRBJ2-3; D unresolved. The CDR3 has 13 residues. Per the germline V gene, CDR1 is DFQATT and CDR2 is SNEGSKA (reference sequence). Trimming removed 4 bases at V and 0 bases at J, with 8 bases between. The CDR3 DNA sequence: TGCAGTGCTATACCCCTTAGCACAGATACGCAGTATTTT. This encodes CSAIPLSTDTQYF.

V gene TRBV12-5 combines with J gene TRBJ2-7; 10 bases fit TRBD1. Germline V gene sequence: CDR1 LGHNT, CDR2 FRNRAP. The CDR3 consists of 14 residues. The V gene end was trimmed by 4 bases and the J gene end by 5 bases; junction bases not matched to a gene: 5. CDR3 bases: TGTGCTAGTGGTTCGACAGGGGGCATTCACGAGCAGTACTTC. This codes for CASGSTGGIHEQYF.

The CDR3 protein is CASSEGSRGDTQYF. CDR3 nucleotide sequence: TGTGCCAGCAGTGAAGGGTCCCGCGGAGATACGCAGTATTTT. This chain uses TRBV2 with TRBJ2-3; no reliable D call. The V and J ends lost 1 base and 5 bases respectively, with 10 bases between them. The germline CDR1 and CDR2 sequences are SNHLY and FYNNEI. The CDR3 totals 14 residues.

The rearrangement links TRBV18 to TRBJ2-7, with 9 bases lining up with TRBD1. Germline assignment: CDR1 KGHSH and CDR2 LQKENI. This CDR3 spans 16 amino acids. The junction had 8 bases not matched to a gene; V was cut back by 0 bases and J by 5 bases. Written as DNA, the CDR3 is TGTGCCAGCTCACCACCGGGATGGACAGGGGCGGACGAGCAGTACTTC. Translation: CASSPPGWTGADEQYF.

This clonotype occurred many times. The chain joins TRBV20-1 to TRBJ2-4; D possibly corresponds to TRBD2 (7 bases). Germline CDR1 reads DFQATT; CDR2 reads SNEGSKA (reference sequence). V lost 5 bases and J lost 6, with 14 bases in between. The length of the CDR3 is 13 residues. CDR3 residues: CSARGAEGNIQYF. In nucleotides, the CDR3 is TGCAGTGCTCGGGGGGCCGAGGGAAACATTCAGTACTTC.

The gene calls are TRBV5-1 and TRBJ2-4; TRBD2 matches at 8 bases. Germline V lookup: CDR1 SGHRS, CDR2 YFSETQ. V was clipped by 7 bases and J by 9 bases; unmatched bases: 12. CDR3 length: 14 residues. CDR3 bases: TGCGCCAGCGAGCTTCCGGGACTAGGGGTCATTCAGTACTTC. Protein product: CASELPGLGVIQYF. Full variable domain (missing parts from reference TRBV5-1 and TRBJ2-4): KAGVTQTPRYLIKTRGQQVTLSCSPISGHRSVSWYQQTPGQGLQFLFEYFSETQRNKGNFPGRFSGRQFSNSRSEMNVSTLELGDSALYLCASELPGLGVIQYFGAGTRLSVL.

This chain links TRBV24-1 with TRBJ2-7; a weak D match, TRBD2 (5 bases). The V end was cut by 12 bases, the J end by 3 bases, with 17 bases between. The germline V gene encodes CDR1 KGHDR and CDR2 SFDVKD. CDR3 length: 13 residues. This CDR3 reads CAAGTLRSYEQYF. The CDR3 DNA is TGTGCCGCGGGTACCTTACGAAGCTACGAGCAGTACTTC.

The genes are TRBV5-5 and TRBJ2-3; D is unclear. Trimming took 4 bases from V and 0 from J, leaving 12 bases between them. The CDR3 length is 15 residues. Germline V lookup: CDR1 SGHKS, CDR2 YYEKEE (reference sequence). CDR3 DNA: TGTGCCAGCAGCCCCGGTCTAACTAGCACAGATACGCAGTATTTT. Its translation is CASSPGLTSTDTQYF.

V and J are TRBV20-1 and TRBJ1-4, with a possible D match to TRBD1 (5 bases). This CDR3 contains 13 residues. The V gene's germline CDR1 is DFQATT and CDR2 SNEGSKA (reference sequence). Between the trimmed V and J ends, which lost 2 bases and 11 bases, there was a span of 15 bases. Here the CDR3 reads CSARKGQGGKLFF. CDR3 in DNA: TGCAGTGCTAGAAAGGGGCAGGGAGGTAAACTGTTTTTT.

The genes are TRBV15 and TRBJ2-1, with D perhaps matching TRBD2 (6 bases). Germline CDR1 is LNHNV and CDR2 is YYDKDF (reference sequence). CDR3 length: 14 amino acids. Trimming pared 3 bases from V and 10 bases from J, leaving 16 bases between. This CDR3 reads CATSSRTISGEQFF. CDR3 DNA: TGTGCCACCAGCAGCCGGACTATCTCTGGCGAGCAGTTCTTC.

The CDR3 nucleotides read TGTGCCAGCAGCTTACCTAGCGGGATTGTCGAGCAGTACTTC. As protein: CASSLPSGIVEQYF. V usage is TRBV7-2 and J usage is TRBJ2-7; TRBD2 aligns across 9 bases. Germline CDR1 reads SGHTA; CDR2 reads FQGNSA. This CDR3 has 14 amino acids. With 2 bases clipped from V and 6 bases from J, the junction kept 5 bases outside the gene matches.

The chain joins TRBV11-2 to TRBJ1-1; D call uncertain. CDR3 length: 13 residues. V was shortened by 1 base and J by 11 bases, with 14 bases between the two germline ends. Germline V gene sequence: CDR1 SGHAT, CDR2 FQNNGV. CDR3 protein: CASSLGTIDRAFF. CDR3 nucleotides: TGTGCCAGCAGCTTAGGTACGATAGATCGGGCTTTCTTT.

This rearrangement joins TRBV24-1 to TRBJ2-7; 9 bases are a match to TRBD1. The CDR3 sequence is 17 residues long. Germline CDR1 KGHDR, CDR2 SFDVKD. V gave up 0 bases and J gave up 0 bases; unmatched junction bases: 5. The DNA for the CDR3 is TGTGCCACCAGTGATTTGACAGGGGGCTTATGCTCCTACGAGCAGTACTTC. This encodes CATSDLTGGLCSYEQYF.

The chain is built from TRBV5-1 and TRBJ2-2; tentatively, D is TRBD1 (6 bases). Between the trimmed V and J ends, which lost 6 bases and 3 bases, there was a span of 18 bases. The CDR3 spans 16 residues. Germline CDR1 is SGHRS and CDR2 is YFSETQ. CDR3 in DNA: TGCGCCAGCAAAATAACAGGACAGTCAGACACCGGGGAGCTGTTTTTT. Protein: CASKITGQSDTGELFF.

This chain joins TRBV5-5 and TRBJ2-7; D uncertain. In germline, CDR1 is SGHKS, CDR2 YYEKEE (reference sequence). The CDR3 is 15 residues long. V was cut by 1 base and J by 3 bases, with 14 bases left in between. This CDR3 reads CASSLSEGRSYEQYF. The CDR3 nucleotides are TGTGCCAGCAGCTTGTCGGAAGGACGAAGCTACGAGCAGTACTTC.

This clonotype was detected only a few times. The rearrangement links TRBV6-5 to TRBJ1-2; D is perhaps TRBD1 (6 bases). CDR3 length: 15 residues. Germline V gene sequence: CDR1 MNHEY, CDR2 SVGAGI. With 0 bases removed from V and 4 bases from J, the gap between germline ends came to 12 bases. Here the CDR3 DNA reads TGTGCCAGCAGTTACTCCCGGGACACTTTCTATGGCTACACCTTC. This codes for CASSYSRDTFYGYTF.

This chain connects TRBV12-3 or TRBV12-4 to TRBJ1-1; tentative D call: TRBD1 (5 bases). The CDR3 runs to 14 residues. V dropped 5 bases and J dropped 5 bases, with 15 bases sitting between them. The chain's CDR3 is CASSKQVTRTEAFF. DNA of the CDR3: TGTGCCAGCAGTAAACAGGTCACGAGGACTGAAGCTTTCTTT.

The gene calls are TRBV5-1 and TRBJ2-1, with TRBD2 as a possible D gene (6 bases). Per germline, CDR1 SGHRS and CDR2 YFSETQ. The V gene lost 0 bases and the J gene lost 10 bases, with 11 bases spanning the gap. The CDR3 runs 13 residues. The CDR3 reads CASSLEGLREQFF. The CDR3 nucleotides read TGCGCCAGCAGCTTGGAGGGACTCCGGGAGCAGTTCTTC.

The chain couples TRBV12-3 or TRBV12-4 to TRBJ2-1; 10 bases map to TRBD2. This CDR3 comprises 15 residues. V dropped 6 bases and J dropped 7; count of bases not matched to a gene: 9. As DNA, the CDR3 is TGTGCCAGCAGAATAGCGGGAGGCGGGTTTAATGAGCAGTTCTTC. Translating gives CASRIAGGGFNEQFF.

The chain recombines TRBV7-2 with TRBJ2-7; D might be TRBD1 (6 bases). Germline V gives CDR1 SGHTA, CDR2 FQGNSA. The CDR3 is made up of 14 amino acids. V lost 5 bases, J lost 9 bases, and 20 bases lay in between. The DNA of the CDR3 is TGTGCCAGCAGCCCATCCTCCGGGACATCACGGCAGTACTTC. Translated: CASSPSSGTSRQYF.